The 14 T cell receptor beta chains presented below share a single source sample, sequenced in a study of blood T cell repertoires in COVID-19. TCRdb's copy holds only in-frame clones and misses some; the assay was immunoSEQ multiplex PCR. The profile shows 320,000 or so clones, less than 90% of them singletons. Sequenced sample: PBMCs or T cells enriched from blood (not recorded which). The receptors were sampled from a woman aged 25 to 39 who had recovered from COVID-19.

V and J are TRBV7-6 and TRBJ2-6, with 8 bases aligning to TRBD1. The V gene's germline CDR1 is SGHVS and CDR2 FNYEAQ. The CDR3 runs 18 residues. The trim removed 5 bases at V and 1 base at J, leaving 10 bases unmatched. The chain's CDR3 is CASSPQTGERSGANVLTF. CDR3 nucleotide sequence: TGTGCCAGCAGCCCCCAGACAGGGGAACGGTCTGGGGCCAACGTCCTGACTTTC.

V and J are TRBV2 and TRBJ1-1; 7 positions match TRBD1. The CDR3 consists of 18 residues. CDR1 is SNHLY, CDR2 FYNNEI, per germline. After removal of 0 bases from V and 5 bases from J, the junction contained 15 bases not matched to a gene. Written as DNA, the CDR3 is TGTGCCAGCAGTGAAGCGGGGGGCGGAGACAGGGCATTTACTGAAGCTTTCTTT. This encodes CASSEAGGGDRAFTEAFF. Using reference TRBV2 and TRBJ1-1 for the parts outside the CDR3, the full variable domain is EPEVTQTPSHQVTQMGQEVILRCVPISNHLYFYWYRQILGQKVEFLVSFYNNEISEKSEIFDDQFSVERPDGSNFTLKIRSTKLEDSAMYFCASSEAGGGDRAFTEAFFGQGTRLTVV.

The V call is TRBV7-9, the J call TRBJ2-1, with D unclear. Trimming removed 6 bases from V and 5 bases from J, with 5 bases in between. Germline V lookup: CDR1 SEHNR, CDR2 FQNEAQ (reference sequence). The CDR3 has 11 amino acids. CDR3 DNA sequence: TGTGCCAGCAGGCTAAACAATGAGCAGTTCTTC. Its protein is CASRLNNEQFF.

In the case of this clone: The same CDR3 can be traced to other DNA sequences in this sample. This chain connects TRBV27 to TRBJ2-7, with 8 bases fitting TRBD2. CDR1 and CDR2 from the germline V gene are MNHEY and SMNVEV (reference sequence). The CDR3 has 13 residues. J was trimmed by 4 bases and V by 3 bases; bases with no gene match: 2. The CDR3 here is CASSLTSAYEQYF. Written as DNA, the CDR3 is TGTGCCAGCAGTTTGACTAGCGCTTACGAGCAGTACTTC.

The count of this clone is one. CDR3 DNA: TGTGCCACCAGCAGAGATACCGGGGGAGGGAATCAGCCCCAGCATTTT. Its translation is CATSRDTGGGNQPQHF. V is TRBV15 and J is TRBJ1-5; the D gene is possibly TRBD1 (5 bases). The CDR3 extends over 16 amino acids. The V end lost 0 bases, the J end lost 4 bases, and 13 bases lay between the germline ends. Germline assignment: CDR1 LNHNV and CDR2 YYDKDF (reference sequence).

This clone was seen only once. Distinct nucleotide sequences in the sample also encode this CDR3. The gene calls are TRBV14 and TRBJ2-2; D is undetermined. CDR3 size: 14 residues. Germline CDR1 SGHDN, CDR2 FVKESK. V was shortened by 0 bases and J by 7 bases, with 9 bases between the two germline ends. This CDR3 reads CASSQDRVDGELFF. CDR3 DNA: TGTGCCAGCAGCCAAGACCGGGTTGACGGGGAGCTGTTTTTT.

In this sample, this clone turned up once. The chain combines TRBV20-1 with TRBJ2-1, with 9 bases identical to TRBD2. This CDR3 has 15 residues. J gave up 1 base and V 3 bases, and 4 bases lay outside the gene matches. Germline values: CDR1 DFQATT, CDR2 SNEGSKA (reference sequence). CDR3 DNA: TGCAGTGCTAGTGGGCGGGGGGGATCCTACAATGAGCAGTTCTTC. Residues: CSASGRGGSYNEQFF.

This chain links TRBV3-1 (or the pseudogene TRBV3-2) with TRBJ1-4; 10 nucleotides agree with TRBD1. The CDR3 runs to 17 residues. Trimming took 0 bases from V and 6 from J; bases not matched to a gene: 7. Germline CDR1 is LGHDT and CDR2 is YNNKEL (reference sequence). The CDR3 sequence: CASSQDVTGTGDEKLFF. CDR3 DNA: TGTGCCAGCAGCCAAGACGTGACCGGGACAGGGGATGAAAAACTGTTTTTT.

This chain joins TRBV29-1 and TRBJ1-4; D is unresolved. Trimming left V 6 bases short and J 6 bases short, with 11 bases between. This CDR3 spans 12 amino acids. Germline values: CDR1 SQVTM, CDR2 ANQGSEA. Written as DNA, the CDR3 is TGCAGCGTGTCCGGGAGTGATGAAAAACTGTTTTTT. Encoded protein: CSVSGSDEKLFF. The whole variable domain, filled in from reference TRBV29-1 and TRBJ1-4, reads SAVISQKPSRDICQRGTSLTIQCQVDSQVTMMFWYRQQPGQSLTLIATANQGSEATYESGFVIDKFPISRPNLTFSTLTVSNMSPEDSSIYLCSVSGSDEKLFFGSGTQLSVL.

Here the CDR3 reads CASSQTTGRLAGGRKFF. As DNA, the CDR3 is TGTGCCAGCTCACAAACCACAGGGAGACTAGCGGGGGGTCGGAAGTTCTTC. The gene calls are TRBV18 and TRBJ2-1; 13 positions match TRBD2. This CDR3 comprises 17 residues. Germline loops: CDR1 KGHSH, CDR2 LQKENI. Trimming at V came to 4 bases and at J to 14 bases, leaving 17 bases not matched to a gene.

The J gene is TRBJ1-1, the V gene TRBV7-2; D possibly corresponds to TRBD1 (5 bases). CDR1 and CDR2 from the germline V gene are SGHTA and FQGNSA. Trimming removed 1 base from V and 7 bases from J, with 10 bases in between. The CDR3 has 13 amino acids. The chain's CDR3 is CASSLVRDGEAFF. The CDR3 DNA follows: TGTGCCAGCAGCTTAGTCAGGGATGGTGAAGCTTTCTTT.

The chain couples TRBV2 to TRBJ1-4; 9 positions match TRBD1. This CDR3 region has 13 residues. After removal of 8 bases from V and 10 bases from J, the junction contained 8 bases not matched to a gene. CDR1 and CDR2 from the germline V gene are SNHLY and FYNNEI. CDR3 loop: CASAAGQGGKLFF. CDR3 nucleotide sequence: TGTGCCAGCGCCGCGGGACAGGGAGGAAAACTGTTTTTT.

The gene calls are TRBV7-9 and TRBJ2-5; D is unresolved. V lost 4 bases to trimming and J lost 3 bases, with 9 bases between them. There are 13 residues in the CDR3. Looked up from germline, CDR1 is SEHNR and CDR2 is FQNEAQ (reference sequence). CDR3 region: CASSSSVEETQYF. The CDR3 nucleotides are TGTGCCAGCAGCTCCAGCGTGGAAGAGACCCAGTACTTC.

The gene calls are TRBV5-1 and TRBJ1-5; 11 bases are a match to TRBD1. Per germline, CDR1 SGHRS and CDR2 YFSETQ. The trim removed 2 bases at V and 6 bases at J, leaving 4 bases unmatched. The CDR3 runs to 15 residues. The CDR3 spells CASSLGQGASQPQHF. CDR3 DNA sequence: TGCGCCAGCAGCTTAGGACAGGGGGCGAGTCAGCCCCAGCATTTT.